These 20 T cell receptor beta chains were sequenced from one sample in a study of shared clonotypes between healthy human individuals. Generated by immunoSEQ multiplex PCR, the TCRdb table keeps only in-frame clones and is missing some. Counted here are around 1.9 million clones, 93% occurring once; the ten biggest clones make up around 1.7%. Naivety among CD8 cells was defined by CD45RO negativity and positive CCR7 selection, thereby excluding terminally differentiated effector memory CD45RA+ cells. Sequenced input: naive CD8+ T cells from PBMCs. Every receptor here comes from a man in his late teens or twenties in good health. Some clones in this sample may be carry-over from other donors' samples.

The CDR3 sequence: CASSLEQGPGDQYF. The CDR3, as DNA: TGTGCCAGCAGCTTGGAACAGGGGCCCGGGGACCAGTACTTC. The chain recombines TRBV5-8 with TRBJ2-5; TRBD1 matches 7 bases. The CDR3 length is 14 residues. Trimming at V came to 0 bases and at J to 10 bases, leaving 9 bases not matched to a gene. CDR1 and CDR2 (germline): SGHTS, YDEGEE.

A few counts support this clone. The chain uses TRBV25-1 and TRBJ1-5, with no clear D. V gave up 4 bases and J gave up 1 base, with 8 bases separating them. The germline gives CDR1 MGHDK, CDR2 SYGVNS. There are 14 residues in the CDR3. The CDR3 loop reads CASSGTESNQPQHF. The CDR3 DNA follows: TGTGCCAGCAGTGGGACCGAGAGCAATCAGCCCCAGCATTTT.

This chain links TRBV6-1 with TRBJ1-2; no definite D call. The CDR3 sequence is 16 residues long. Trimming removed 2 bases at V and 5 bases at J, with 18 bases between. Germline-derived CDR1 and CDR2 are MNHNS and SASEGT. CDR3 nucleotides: TGTGCCAGCAGTGAATTATTGGGCGGGGTGTTATATGGCTACACCTTC. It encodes CASSELLGGVLYGYTF.

CDR3 DNA sequence: TGTGCCAGCAGTTTAATAGCGGGGACGATCGAGCAGTACTTC. Translation: CASSLIAGTIEQYF. This rearrangement joins TRBV27 to TRBJ2-7; 8 positions match TRBD2. There are 14 residues in the CDR3. V lost 2 bases to trimming and J lost 6 bases; unmatched junction nucleotides: 6. CDR1 MNHEY and CDR2 SMNVEV come from the germline V gene (reference sequence).

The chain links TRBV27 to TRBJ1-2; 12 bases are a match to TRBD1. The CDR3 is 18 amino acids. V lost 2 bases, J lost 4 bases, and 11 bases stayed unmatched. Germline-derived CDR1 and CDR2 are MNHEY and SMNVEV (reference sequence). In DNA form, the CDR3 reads TGTGCCAGCAGTTTAAACCGGGACAGGGGGCCTATCGGCTATGGCTACACCTTC. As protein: CASSLNRDRGPIGYGYTF.

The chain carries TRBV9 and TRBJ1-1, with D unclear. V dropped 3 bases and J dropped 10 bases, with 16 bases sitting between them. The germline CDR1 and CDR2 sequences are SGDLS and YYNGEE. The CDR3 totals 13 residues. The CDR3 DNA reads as TGTGCCAGCAGCGAGCAGACCCTGTCCGGAGCTTTCTTT. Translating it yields CASSEQTLSGAFF.

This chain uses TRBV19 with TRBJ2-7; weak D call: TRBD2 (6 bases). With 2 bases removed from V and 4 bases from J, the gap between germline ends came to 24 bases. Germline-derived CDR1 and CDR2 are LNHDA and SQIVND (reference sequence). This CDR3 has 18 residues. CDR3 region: CASSIRVGEEGRRYEQYF. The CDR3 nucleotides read TGTGCCAGTAGTATAAGAGTGGGGGAGGAGGGCAGGAGGTACGAGCAGTACTTC. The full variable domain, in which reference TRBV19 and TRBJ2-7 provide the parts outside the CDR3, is DGGITQSPKYLFRKEGQNVTLSCEQNLNHDAMYWYRQDPGQGLRLIYYSQIVNDFQKGDIAEGYSVSREKKESFPLTVTSAQKNPTAFYLCASSIRVGEEGRRYEQYFGPGTRLTVT.

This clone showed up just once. The CDR3 is CSADVDEQFF. The CDR3 DNA reads TGCAGTGCTGATGTCGATGAGCAGTTCTTC. The V gene is TRBV20-1, the J gene TRBJ2-1; D remains unclear. Germline assignment: CDR1 DFQATT and CDR2 SNEGSKA (reference sequence). Trimming left V 5 bases short and J 8 bases short, with 7 bases between. The CDR3 runs to 10 residues.

The CDR3 sequence: CASSLDRVSETQYF. DNA for the CDR3: TGTGCCAGCAGCTTGGACAGGGTCTCAGAGACCCAGTACTTC. The rearrangement joins TRBV5-6 to TRBJ2-5, with D possibly being TRBD1 (6 bases). The CDR3 has 14 amino acids. V dropped 0 bases and J dropped 4 bases, with 10 bases sitting between them. CDR1 and CDR2 from the germline V gene are SGHDT and YYEEEE.

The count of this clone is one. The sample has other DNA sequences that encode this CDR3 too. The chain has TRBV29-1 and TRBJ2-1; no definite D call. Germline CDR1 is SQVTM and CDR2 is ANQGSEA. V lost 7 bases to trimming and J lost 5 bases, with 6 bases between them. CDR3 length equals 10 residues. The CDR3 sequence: CSGLNNEQFF. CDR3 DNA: TGCAGCGGGCTAAACAATGAGCAGTTCTTC.

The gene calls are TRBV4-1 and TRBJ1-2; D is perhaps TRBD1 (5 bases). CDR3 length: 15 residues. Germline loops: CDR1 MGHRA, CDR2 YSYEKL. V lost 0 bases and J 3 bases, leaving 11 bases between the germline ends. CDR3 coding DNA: TGCGCCAGCAGCCAAGATCGAGGGACGGACTATGGCTACACCTTC. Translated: CASSQDRGTDYGYTF.

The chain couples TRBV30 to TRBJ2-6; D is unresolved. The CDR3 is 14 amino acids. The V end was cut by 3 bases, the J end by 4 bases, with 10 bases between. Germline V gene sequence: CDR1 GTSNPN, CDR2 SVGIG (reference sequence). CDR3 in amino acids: CAWSALGGANVLTF. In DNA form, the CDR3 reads TGTGCCTGGAGCGCCCTAGGCGGGGCCAACGTCCTGACTTTC.

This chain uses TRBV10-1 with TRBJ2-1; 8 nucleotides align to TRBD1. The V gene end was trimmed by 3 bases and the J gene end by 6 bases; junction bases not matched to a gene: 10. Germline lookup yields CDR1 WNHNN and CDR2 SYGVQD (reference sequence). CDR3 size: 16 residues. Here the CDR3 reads CASSEDQGALVNEQFF. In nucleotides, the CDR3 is TGCGCCAGCAGTGAAGATCAGGGGGCTTTGGTCAATGAGCAGTTCTTC.

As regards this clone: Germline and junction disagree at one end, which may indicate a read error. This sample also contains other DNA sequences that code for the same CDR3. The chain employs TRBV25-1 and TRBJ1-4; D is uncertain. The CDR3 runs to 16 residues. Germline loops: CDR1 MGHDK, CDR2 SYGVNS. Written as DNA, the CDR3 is TGTGCCAGCAGTGAATTTCCCCCTCGCAGCAATGAAAAGCTGTTTTTT. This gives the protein CASSEFPPRSNEKLFF. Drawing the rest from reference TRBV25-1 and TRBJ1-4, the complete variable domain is EADIYQTPRYLVIGTGKKITLECSQTMGHDKMYWYQQDPGMELHLIHYSYGVNSTEKGDLSSESTVSRIRTEHFPLTLESARPSHTSQYLCASSEFPPRSNEKLFFGSGTQLSVL.

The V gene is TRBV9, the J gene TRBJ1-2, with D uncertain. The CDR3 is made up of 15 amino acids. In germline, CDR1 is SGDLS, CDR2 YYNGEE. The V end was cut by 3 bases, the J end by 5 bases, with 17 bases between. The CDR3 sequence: CASSGNSGVGYGYTF. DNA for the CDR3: TGTGCCAGCAGCGGCAATTCCGGGGTTGGGTATGGCTACACCTTC.

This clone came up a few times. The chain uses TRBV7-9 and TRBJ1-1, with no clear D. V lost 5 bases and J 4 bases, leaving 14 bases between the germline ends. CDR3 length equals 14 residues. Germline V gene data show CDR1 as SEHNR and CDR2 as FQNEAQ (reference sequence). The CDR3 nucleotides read TGTGCCAGCAGCACCACGAGGAGTAGCACTGAAGCTTTCTTT. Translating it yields CASSTTRSSTEAFF.

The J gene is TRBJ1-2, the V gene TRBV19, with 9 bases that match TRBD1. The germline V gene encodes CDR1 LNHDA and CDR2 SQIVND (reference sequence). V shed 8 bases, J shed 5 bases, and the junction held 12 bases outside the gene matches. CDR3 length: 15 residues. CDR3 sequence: CASANIPGQGYGYTF. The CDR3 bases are TGTGCCAGTGCCAATATTCCGGGACAGGGATATGGCTACACCTTC.

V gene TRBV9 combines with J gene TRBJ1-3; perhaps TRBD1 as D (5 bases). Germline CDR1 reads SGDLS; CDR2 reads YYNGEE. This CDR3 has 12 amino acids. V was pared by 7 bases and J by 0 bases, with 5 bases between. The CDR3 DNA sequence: TGTGCCAGCGGGGGCTCTGGAAACACCATATATTTT. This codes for CASGGSGNTIYF.

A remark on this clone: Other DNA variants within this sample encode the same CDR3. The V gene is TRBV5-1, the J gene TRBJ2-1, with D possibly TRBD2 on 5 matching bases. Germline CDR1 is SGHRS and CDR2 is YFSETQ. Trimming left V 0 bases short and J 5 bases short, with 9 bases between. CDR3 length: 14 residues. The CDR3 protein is CASSLGGPNNEQFF. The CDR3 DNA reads TGCGCCAGCAGCTTGGGCGGGCCGAACAATGAGCAGTTCTTC.

The CDR3 DNA reads as TGTGCCAGCAGCAACCCACTAGCGGGGAGCTCCTACGAGCAGTACTTC. This encodes CASSNPLAGSSYEQYF. The chain uses TRBV9 and TRBJ2-7, with 10 nucleotides matching TRBD2. Unmatched junction bases numbered 7, after V lost 4 bases and J lost 0 bases. CDR1 SGDLS and CDR2 YYNGEE come from the germline V gene. The CDR3 totals 16 residues.